This TCR beta chain is drawn from a study of blood T cells in healthy people across ages. Study information: Template-switching capture recovered about one barcoded beta molecule per two T cells.

Concerning this clonotype itself: Its antigen remains unknown.

Primed by a sample-barcoded 5' primer and a J-beta primer mix, a second PCR proceeded for about 6 to 12 cycles. TCRdb re-called the 5' RACE reads through MiXCR, storing one row per CDR3 protein. The repertoire includes more than 1 million distinct CDR3 sequences, under 55% of them detected once, and around 18% sits in the top ten. Each sample used at least 7 million PBMCs. The CDR3 extends over 15 amino acids. Germline V gene data show CDR1 as SGHRS and CDR2 as YFSETQ. V gave up 4 bases and J gave up 4 bases; unmatched junction bases: 7. Broader study findings: Unsorted PBMCs ruled out conclusive naive versus antigen-experienced comparison. Long-lived and aged donors differed, with more naive CD4+ cells and higher diversity in the long-lived.

The receptor was isolated from a woman aged 55 to 70 in good health. Specimen: blood. The rearrangement joins TRBV5-1 to TRBJ1-1, with 10 bases fitting TRBD1. CDR3 sequence (DNA): TGCGCCAGCAGCGTACCCGGGACAGGGGTCACTGAAGCTTTCTTT. Translation: CASSVPGTGVTEAFF.